A selection of T cell receptor beta chains follows, all from one sample in a study of blood T cell repertoires in COVID-19. TCRdb's table, derived via immunoSEQ multiplex PCR, lists solely in-frame clones and lacks some. The top ten clones hold approximately 4.2% of a sample with about 300,000 clones, approximately 90% of them seen once. The sequenced material came from peripheral blood. The receptors come from a man aged 40-55 years with acute or convalescent COVID-19. CDR3s include the opening cysteine and the closing phenylalanine or tryptophan. The D gene is left open where the match is weak. Not every row has a clone size; where given, it reads once, few, many or a size class.

D gene	clone size	J gene	V gene	CDR3 protein	CDR3 DNA
TRBD2	-	TRBJ2-3	TRBV13	CASSLSGGAFNTDTQYF	TGTGCCAGCAGTCTTAGCGGGGGGGCCTTCAACACAGATACGCAGTATTTT
-	-	TRBJ2-7	TRBV6-5	CASRPSGTYEQYF	TGTGCCAGCAGGCCCTCGGGGACTTACGAGCAGTACTTC
-	once	TRBJ2-7	TRBV20-1	CSARDQYEQYF	TGCAGTGCTAGAGATCAATACGAGCAGTACTTC
TRBD1	-	TRBJ1-4	TRBV6-5	CASLGGGQGMKLFF	TGTGCCAGTCTGGGAGGGGGACAGGGAATGAAACTGTTTTTT
TRBD1	-	TRBJ1-6	TRBV5-1	CASSLGQGDSPLHF	TGCGCCAGCAGCTTAGGACAGGGGGATTCACCCCTCCACTTT
-	once	TRBJ1-4	TRBV4-1	CASSQWADNEKLFF	TGCGCCAGCAGCCAATGGGCCGATAATGAAAAACTGTTTTTT
TRBD1	-	TRBJ1-1	TRBV19	CASIDVGQGYTEAFF	TGTGCCAGTATCGACGTGGGACAGGGGTACACTGAAGCTTTCTTT
-	-	TRBJ1-4	TRBV6-5	CASTWQGNEKLFF	TGTGCCAGCACTTGGCAGGGTAATGAAAAACTGTTTTTT
TRBD1	-	TRBJ1-2	TRBV4-1	CASSQGGGQGRGYTF	TGCGCCAGCAGCCAAGGGGGAGGACAGGGTAGGGGCTACACCTTC
-	-	TRBJ1-5	TRBV6-1	CASSEVELPNQPQHF	TGTGCCAGCAGTGAAGTTGAACTACCCAATCAGCCCCAGCATTTT
-	-	TRBJ2-7	TRBV29-1	CSVETLQSYEQYF	TGCAGCGTTGAGACTCTTCAATCCTACGAGCAGTACTTC
-	-	TRBJ1-1	TRBV14	CASEPLRGKNTEAFF	TGTGCCAGCGAGCCATTAAGGGGGAAGAACACTGAAGCTTTCTTT
-	-	TRBJ1-6	TRBV2	CASSSFFSPLHF	TGTGCCAGCAGTTCCTTTTTTTCACCCCTCCACTTT
-	-	TRBJ1-2	TRBV5-6	CASSLDREYGYTF	TGTGCCAGCAGCCTAGACAGAGAGTATGGCTACACCTTC
-	-	TRBJ2-7	TRBV13	CASSLGVFSYEQYF	TGTGCCAGCAGCCTAGGTGTCTTCTCCTACGAGCAGTACTTC
-	-	TRBJ2-1	TRBV19	CASTGRGVGNEQFF	TGTGCCAGTACGGGGCGGGGTGTAGGGAATGAGCAGTTCTTC
-	-	TRBJ2-2	TRBV4-1	CASSQDSRQNTGELFF	TGCGCCAGCAGCCAAGACTCAAGACAGAACACCGGGGAGCTGTTTTTT
TRBD1	-	TRBJ1-2	TRBV9	CASSSLTGIPGYTF	TGTGCCAGCAGCTCCCTGACAGGGATCCCTGGCTACACCTTC
TRBD1	-	TRBJ2-2	TRBV5-1	CASSSLPATGAGELFF	TGCGCCAGCAGCTCCCTACCTGCAACAGGGGCCGGGGAGCTGTTTTTT
TRBD1	-	TRBJ1-3	TRBV19	CASSPRDRRPGNTIYF	TGTGCCAGTAGTCCTCGGGACAGGAGGCCCGGAAACACCATATATTTT
TRBD1	once	TRBJ1-2	TRBV4-1	CASSPQYQDRDYYGYTF	TGCGCCAGCAGCCCTCAGTATCAGGACAGGGATTACTATGGCTACACCTTC
-	-	TRBJ1-2	TRBV27	CASSPQGNYGYTF	TGTGCCAGCAGTCCACAGGGAAACTATGGCTACACCTTC
-	-	TRBJ1-6	TRBV27	CATNGGSSYNSPLHF	TGTGCCACCAACGGGGGGAGCTCCTATAATTCACCCCTCCACTTT
-	-	TRBJ2-1	TRBV2	CASSVQIGNEQFF	TGTGCCAGCAGTGTCCAAATCGGCAATGAGCAGTTCTTC
-	-	TRBJ2-7	TRBV6-2/TRBV6-3	CASSQGGEQYF	TGTGCCAGCAGCCAGGGAGGCGAGCAGTACTTC
-	-	TRBJ1-2	TRBV3-1/TRBV3-2	CASSQGRSYGYTF	TGTGCCAGCAGCCAAGGGAGGAGCTATGGCTACACCTTC
-	-	TRBJ1-5	TRBV6-5	CVTRVQEDQPQHF	TGTGTCACCCGGGTCCAAGAAGATCAGCCCCAGCATTTT
-	-	TRBJ2-2	TRBV3-1/TRBV3-2	CASRPRLASTGELFF	TGTGCCAGCCGACCGAGGCTAGCGAGCACCGGGGAGCTGTTTTTT
-	-	TRBJ2-2	TRBV7-2	CASTKGGGGRPGELFF	TGTGCCAGCACCAAAGGTGGGGGGGGCCGGCCCGGGGAGCTGTTTTTT
-	few	TRBJ1-6	TRBV3-1/TRBV3-2	CASSQGSNNSPLHF	TGTGCCAGCAGCCAAGGGAGTAATAATTCACCCCTCCACTTT
-	-	TRBJ1-2	TRBV11-2	CASSLEGLAGGYTF	TGTGCCAGCAGCTTAGAGGGGCTGGCTGGTGGCTACACCTTC
TRBD1	-	TRBJ1-2	TRBV15	CAGPRGRKGQGKANYGYTF	TGTGCTGGGCCCCGGGGGCGAAAGGGACAGGGAAAAGCTAACTATGGCTACACCTTC
TRBD2	-	TRBJ2-1	TRBV27	CASSITGGAYNEQFF	TGTGCCAGCAGTATAACGGGGGGGGCCTACAATGAGCAGTTCTTC
-	-	TRBJ1-6	TRBV9	CASTPDSQNNSPLHF	TGTGCCAGCACCCCTGACTCGCAAAATAATTCACCCCTCCACTTT
-	-	TRBJ1-1	TRBV11-2	CASSSSNAYSPEAFF	TGTGCCAGCAGCTCATCAAATGCCTATAGTCCTGAAGCTTTCTTT
-	-	TRBJ2-7	TRBV2	CASSDLDRLGSYEQYF	TGTGCCAGCAGTGATCTCGACAGGCTCGGCTCCTACGAGCAGTACTTC